This T cell receptor beta chain appears in the sequencing data of a study of cytomegalovirus exposure and HLA in healthy donors. Study-level points and caveats: The study designated 150 or so TCR beta chains cytomegalovirus-associated. Earlier analysis yielded a pattern in which most TCR beta V segments were productive about 90% or about 30% of the time.

The PCR employed 60 Vbeta primers together with 13 Jbeta primers. Using immunoSEQ multiplex PCR, the repertoire was profiled, and TCRdb retains in-frame clones only, with some absent. The sample consists of 120,000 to 150,000 clones, approximately 72% of them appearing once. Of note for this clone: Its antigen is currently unknown.

The germline CDR1 and CDR2 sequences are MDHEN and SYDVKM. The length of the CDR3 is 12 residues. V was trimmed by 7 bases and J by 6 bases, leaving 13 bases between them. The V and J genes are TRBV28 and TRBJ2-7; a possible D gene is TRBD2 (5 bases). Sample: PBMCs. The sequence derives from a woman aged 60-75 years in good health and CMV-seronegative. The CDR3 is CASTYPRGEQYF. CDR3 nucleotide sequence: TGTGCCAGCACCTATCCCCGGGGCGAGCAGTACTTC.